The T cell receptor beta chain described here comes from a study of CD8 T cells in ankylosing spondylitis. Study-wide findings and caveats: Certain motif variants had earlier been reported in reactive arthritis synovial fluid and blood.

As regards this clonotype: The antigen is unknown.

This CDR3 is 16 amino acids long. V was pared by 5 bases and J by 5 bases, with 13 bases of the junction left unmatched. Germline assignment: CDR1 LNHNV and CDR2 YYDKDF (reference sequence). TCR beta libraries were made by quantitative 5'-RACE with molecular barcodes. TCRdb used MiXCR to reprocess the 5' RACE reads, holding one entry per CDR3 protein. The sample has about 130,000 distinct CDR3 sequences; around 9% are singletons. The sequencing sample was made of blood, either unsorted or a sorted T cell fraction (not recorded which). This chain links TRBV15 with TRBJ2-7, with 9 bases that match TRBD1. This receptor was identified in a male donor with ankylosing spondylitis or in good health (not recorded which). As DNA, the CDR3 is TGTGCCACCAGCCGGACAGGGGCGCGTGGTTTGAACGAGCAGTACTTC. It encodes CATSRTGARGLNEQYF.